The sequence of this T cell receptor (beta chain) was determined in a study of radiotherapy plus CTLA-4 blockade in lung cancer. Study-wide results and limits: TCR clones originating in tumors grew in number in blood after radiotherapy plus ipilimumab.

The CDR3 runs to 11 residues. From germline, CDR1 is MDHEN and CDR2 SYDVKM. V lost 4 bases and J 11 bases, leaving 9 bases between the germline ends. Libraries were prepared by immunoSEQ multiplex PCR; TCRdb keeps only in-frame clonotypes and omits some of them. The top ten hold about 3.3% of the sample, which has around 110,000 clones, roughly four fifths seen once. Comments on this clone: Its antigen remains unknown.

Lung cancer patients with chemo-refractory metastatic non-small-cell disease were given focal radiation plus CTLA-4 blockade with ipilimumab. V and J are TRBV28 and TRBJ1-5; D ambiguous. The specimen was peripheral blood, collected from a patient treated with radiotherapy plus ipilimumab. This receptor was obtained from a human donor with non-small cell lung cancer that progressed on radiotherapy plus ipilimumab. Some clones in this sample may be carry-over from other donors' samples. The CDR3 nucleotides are TGTGCCAGCAGTTCCCCCCAGGCCCAGCATTTT. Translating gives CASSSPQAQHF.